The clone carrying this T cell receptor (beta chain) was found a few times. The antigen is not known. This CDR3 has 14 residues. This sample stems from a study of CD8 T cells in ankylosing spondylitis. Study-wide results and caveats: For ankylosing spondylitis blood, a TCR beta motif of eight or nine highly homologous variants appeared characteristic.

TCRdb called the 5' RACE reads again in MiXCR, with one record for every CDR3 protein. The repertoire holds roughly 490,000 distinct CDR3 sequences, with about 5.2% as singletons. This receptor was identified in a male donor with ankylosing spondylitis. Input material: blood, either unsorted or a sorted T cell fraction (not recorded which). The chain carries TRBV21-1 and TRBJ2-7; the D call in the table, TRBD1, was not verified against the DNA. TRBV21-1 is a listed pseudogene. Here the CDR3 DNA reads TGTGCCAGCAGCAAAGGACAGGCGGTGTGCGAGCAGTACTTC. It is translated as CASSKGQAVCEQYF.